The TCR beta chain described here comes from a study of T cell responses to AZD1222 COVID-19 vaccine. Whole-study results and caveats: Vaccine-related CD4 TCRs covered spike, predominating at 160-218 and 743-854. Repertoires were sampled only after the peak T cell response.

Remarks on this clone: The antigen remains unidentified.

Method: immunoSEQ multiplex PCR; TCRdb's copy keeps in-frame clones and lacks some. The sample has some 200,000 clones, approximately 94% seen once. The trim removed 3 bases at V and 5 bases at J, leaving 5 bases unmatched. CDR3 length: 16 amino acids. Germline V CDR1 and CDR2: KGHSH, LQKENI. The sequencing used peripheral blood, collected on day 0 of MenACWY control vaccination. The receptor was isolated from an adult in good health. This rearrangement joins TRBV18 to TRBJ1-6; the match to TRBD1 covers 9 bases. The chain's CDR3 is CASSPFGTGNNSPLHF. CDR3 DNA: TGTGCCAGCTCACCCTTCGGGACAGGGAATAATTCACCCCTCCACTTT.